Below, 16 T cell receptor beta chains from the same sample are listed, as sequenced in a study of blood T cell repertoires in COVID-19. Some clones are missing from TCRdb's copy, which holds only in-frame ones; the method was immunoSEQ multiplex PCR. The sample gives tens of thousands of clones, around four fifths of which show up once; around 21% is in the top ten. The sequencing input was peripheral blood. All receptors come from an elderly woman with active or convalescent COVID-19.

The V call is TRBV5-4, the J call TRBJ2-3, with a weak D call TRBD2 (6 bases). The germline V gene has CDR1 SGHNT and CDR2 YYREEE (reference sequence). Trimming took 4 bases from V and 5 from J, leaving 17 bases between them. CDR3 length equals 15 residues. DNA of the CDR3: TGTGCCAGCAGCCGGGGACTCCCCGGAGGAGATACGCAGTATTTT. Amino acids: CASSRGLPGGDTQYF.

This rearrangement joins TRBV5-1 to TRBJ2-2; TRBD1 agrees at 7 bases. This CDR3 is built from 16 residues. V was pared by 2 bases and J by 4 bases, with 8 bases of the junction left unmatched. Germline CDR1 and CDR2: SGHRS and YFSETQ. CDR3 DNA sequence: TGCGCCAGCAGCTTTACAGGGGTACCCGCCACCGGGGAGCTGTTTTTT. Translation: CASSFTGVPATGELFF.

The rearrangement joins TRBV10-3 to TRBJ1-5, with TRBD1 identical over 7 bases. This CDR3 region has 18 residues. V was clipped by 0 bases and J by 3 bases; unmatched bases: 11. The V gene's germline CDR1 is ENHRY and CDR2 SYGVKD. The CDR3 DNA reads TGTGCCATCAGTGAGTCCCAAGAGTCCAGGGGGAACAATCAGCCCCAGCATTTT. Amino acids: CAISESQESRGNNQPQHF.

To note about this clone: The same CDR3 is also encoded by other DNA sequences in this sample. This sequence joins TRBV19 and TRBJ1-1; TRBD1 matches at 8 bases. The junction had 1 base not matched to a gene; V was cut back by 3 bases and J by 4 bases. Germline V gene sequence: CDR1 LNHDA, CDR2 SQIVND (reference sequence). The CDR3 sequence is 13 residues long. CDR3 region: CASSIDRGTEAFF. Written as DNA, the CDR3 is TGTGCCAGTAGTATCGACAGGGGCACTGAAGCTTTCTTT.

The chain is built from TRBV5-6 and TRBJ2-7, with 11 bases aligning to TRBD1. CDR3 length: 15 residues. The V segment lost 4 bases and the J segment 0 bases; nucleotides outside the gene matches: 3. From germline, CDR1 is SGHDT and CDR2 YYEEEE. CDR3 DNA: TGTGCCAGCAGCCCCGGGACAGGGGGCTCCTACGAGCAGTACTTC. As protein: CASSPGTGGSYEQYF.

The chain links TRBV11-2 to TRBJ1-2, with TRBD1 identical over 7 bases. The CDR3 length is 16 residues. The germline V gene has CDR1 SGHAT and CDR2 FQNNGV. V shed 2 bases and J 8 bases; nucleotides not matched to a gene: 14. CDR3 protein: CASSLKIQTGVNGYTF. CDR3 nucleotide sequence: TGTGCCAGCAGCTTAAAAATCCAAACAGGGGTGAACGGCTACACCTTC.

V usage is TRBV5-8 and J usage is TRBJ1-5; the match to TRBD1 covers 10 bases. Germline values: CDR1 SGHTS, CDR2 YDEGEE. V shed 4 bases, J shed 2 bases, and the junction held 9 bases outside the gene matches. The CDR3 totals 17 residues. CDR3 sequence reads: CASSRDRGGMGNQPQHF. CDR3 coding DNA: TGTGCCAGCAGCCGGGACAGGGGAGGGATGGGCAATCAGCCCCAGCATTTT.

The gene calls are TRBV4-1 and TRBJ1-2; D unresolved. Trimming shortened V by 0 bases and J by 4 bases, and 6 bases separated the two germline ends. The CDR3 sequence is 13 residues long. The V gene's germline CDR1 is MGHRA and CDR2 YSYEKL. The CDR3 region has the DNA TGCGCCAGCAGCCAAGATTTCGTCTATGGCTACACCTTC. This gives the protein CASSQDFVYGYTF.

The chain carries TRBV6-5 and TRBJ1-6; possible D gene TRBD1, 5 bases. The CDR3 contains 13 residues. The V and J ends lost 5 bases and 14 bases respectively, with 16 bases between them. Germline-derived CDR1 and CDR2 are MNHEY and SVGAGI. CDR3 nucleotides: TGTGCCAGCAGTCTAGGGACTTGGGGATCCCTCCACTTT. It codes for CASSLGTWGSLHF.

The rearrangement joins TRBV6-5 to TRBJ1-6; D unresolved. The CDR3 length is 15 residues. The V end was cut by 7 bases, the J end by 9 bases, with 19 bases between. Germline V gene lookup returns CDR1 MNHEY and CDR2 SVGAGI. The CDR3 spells CASTSPRFRRSPLHF. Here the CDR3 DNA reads TGTGCCAGCACCAGTCCGAGGTTTAGGCGTTCACCCCTCCACTTT.

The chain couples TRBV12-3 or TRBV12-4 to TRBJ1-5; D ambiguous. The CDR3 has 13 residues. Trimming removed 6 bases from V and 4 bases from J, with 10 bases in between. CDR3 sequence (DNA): TGTGCCAGCAGCAAAATCGAGAATCAGCCCCAGCATTTT. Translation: CASSKIENQPQHF.

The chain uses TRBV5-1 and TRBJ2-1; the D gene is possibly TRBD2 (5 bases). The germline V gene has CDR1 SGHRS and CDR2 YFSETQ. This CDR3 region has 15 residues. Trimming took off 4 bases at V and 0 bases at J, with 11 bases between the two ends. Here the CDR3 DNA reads TGCGCCAGCAGCCGGGGTCCATTCTCCTACAATGAGCAGTTCTTC. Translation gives CASSRGPFSYNEQFF.

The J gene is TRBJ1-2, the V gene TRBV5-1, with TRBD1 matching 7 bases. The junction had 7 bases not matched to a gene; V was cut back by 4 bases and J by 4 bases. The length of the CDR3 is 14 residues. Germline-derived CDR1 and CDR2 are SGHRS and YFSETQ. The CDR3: CASSAAGTAYGYTF. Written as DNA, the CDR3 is TGCGCCAGCAGCGCGGCCGGGACAGCCTATGGCTACACCTTC.

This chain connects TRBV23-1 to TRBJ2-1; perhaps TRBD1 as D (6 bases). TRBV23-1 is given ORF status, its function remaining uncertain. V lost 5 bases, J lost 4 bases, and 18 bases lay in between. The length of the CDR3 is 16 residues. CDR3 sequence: CASSYTGLGPYNEQFF. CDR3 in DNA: TGCGCCAGCAGTTATACAGGGTTGGGGCCATACAATGAGCAGTTCTTC.

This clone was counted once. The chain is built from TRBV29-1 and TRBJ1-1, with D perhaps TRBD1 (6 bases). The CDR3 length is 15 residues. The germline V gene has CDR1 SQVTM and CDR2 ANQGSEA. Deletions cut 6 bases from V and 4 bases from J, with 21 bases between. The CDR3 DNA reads TGCAGCGTCGACCCCACAGGGACGGGAGGCACTGAAGCTTTCTTT. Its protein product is CSVDPTGTGGTEAFF.

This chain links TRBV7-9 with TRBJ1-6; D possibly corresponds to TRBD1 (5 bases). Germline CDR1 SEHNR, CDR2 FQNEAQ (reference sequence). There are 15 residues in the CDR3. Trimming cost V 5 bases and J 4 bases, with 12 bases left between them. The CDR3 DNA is TGTGCCAGCAGCCCCTCACGACAGTATAATTCACCCCTCCACTTT. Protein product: CASSPSRQYNSPLHF.